This T cell receptor (beta chain) was obtained from a study of OX40 agonist ivuxolimab in advanced cancers. The CDR3 consists of 14 residues. V gave up 0 bases and J gave up 7 bases, with 9 bases separating them. Germline CDR1 and CDR2: LGHNA and YSLEER. Assay: immunoSEQ multiplex PCR; the TCRdb copy retains only in-frame clones and omits some. The data contain tens of thousands of clones, approximately 88% of them singletons. The source is an adult with an advanced solid tumor such as melanoma, head and neck, liver or kidney cancer. This specimen was CD4+ or CD8+ T cells sorted from blood, taken in a trial of the OX40 agonist ivuxolimab. V gene TRBV4-3 combines with J gene TRBJ2-2; D is possibly TRBD2 (6 bases). This chain's CDR3 is CASSQDSGVGELFF. The CDR3 nucleotides are TGCGCCAGCAGCCAAGATTCGGGGGTCGGGGAGCTGTTTTTT.